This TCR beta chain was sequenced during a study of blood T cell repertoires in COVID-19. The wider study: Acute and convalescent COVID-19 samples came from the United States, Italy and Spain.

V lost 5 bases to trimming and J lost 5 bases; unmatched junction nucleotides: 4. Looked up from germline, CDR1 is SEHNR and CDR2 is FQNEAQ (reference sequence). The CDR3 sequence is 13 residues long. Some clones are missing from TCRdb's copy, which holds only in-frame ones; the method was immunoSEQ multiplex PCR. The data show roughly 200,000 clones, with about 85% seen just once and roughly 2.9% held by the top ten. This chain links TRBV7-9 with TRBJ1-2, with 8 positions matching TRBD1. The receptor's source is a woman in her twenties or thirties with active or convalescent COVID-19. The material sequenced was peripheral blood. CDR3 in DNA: TGTGCCAGCAGCCCGGGACAGGATTATGGCTACACCTTC. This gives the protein CASSPGQDYGYTF.